This TCR beta chain originates from a study of blood T cell repertoires in COVID-19. The CDR3 is 12 amino acids. Germline assignment: CDR1 SGHNT and CDR2 YENEEA. V was cut by 4 bases and J by 7 bases, with 10 bases left in between. Produced via immunoSEQ multiplex PCR; TCRdb's table is partial and in-frame only. The repertoire holds fewer than 200,000 clones, around 89% seen once, with roughly 6% in the top ten. The receptor's source is a man between 35 and 55 years old with active or convalescent COVID-19. The V gene is TRBV11-3, the J gene TRBJ1-1, with D perhaps TRBD1 (5 bases). Sequences were obtained from peripheral blood. CDR3 region: CASSSQQVEAFF. CDR3 coding DNA: TGTGCCAGCAGCTCCCAACAGGTTGAAGCTTTCTTT.